The 8 T cell receptor beta chains presented below share a single source sample, sequenced in a study of T cell repertoires in aging, cancer and after chemotherapy (dated by TCRdb to the late 2010s). Genomic DNA extracted from peripheral blood, rather than sorted cells or RNA, was used as the source for amplification of TCR beta rearrangements. The sample was run on an Illumina MiSeq. Using a mixed TRB-A/B primer pool, multiplex touch-down PCR amplified rearranged TRB sequences covering the V, D and J segments. The public reads were reanalyzed by TCRdb: fastp trimming at Q25, MiXCR alignment, in-frame beta chains only. Rows matching on CDR3 protein sequence are summarized as one entry with the most common DNA and genes. The sample table contains just under 2,500 distinct CDR3 sequences; only one count was recorded for 20% to 25% of them. The ten largest clones capture 10% to 15% of the sample. Sequenced material: blood. Every receptor here comes from a human donor in good health.

The genes are TRBV6-2 or TRBV6-3 and TRBJ1-2; 11 nucleotides agree with TRBD1. J lost 3 bases, V lost 7 bases, and 7 bases had no gene match. The CDR3 consists of 15 residues. CDR1 is MNHEY, CDR2 SVGEGT, per germline. The CDR3 here is CASTRTGGYDYGYTF. CDR3 nucleotide sequence: TGTGCCAGCACCCGGACAGGGGGCTATGACTATGGCTACACCTTC.

Relative to its sample, this clonotype is medium-sized (0.01 to 0.1%). The V gene is TRBV6-6, the J gene TRBJ1-1; weak D call: TRBD1 (6 bases). The V end was cut by 6 bases, the J end by 4 bases, with 21 bases between. This CDR3 is 16 amino acids long. Germline V gene sequence: CDR1 MNHNY, CDR2 SVGAGI (reference sequence). As DNA, the CDR3 is TGTGCCAGCAGACCTTTCCTCCAGGGGTTGAGCACTGAAGCTTTCTTT. This sequence encodes CASRPFLQGLSTEAFF.

This clonotype has only a few counts. V usage is TRBV20-1 and J usage is TRBJ2-7; 7 nucleotides line up with TRBD2. The germline V gene has CDR1 DFQATT and CDR2 SNEGSKA (reference sequence). The CDR3 has 14 amino acids. The V gene end was trimmed by 5 bases and the J gene end by 3 bases; junction bases not matched to a gene: 10. Here the CDR3 reads CSAPSRGVDYEQYF. CDR3 coding DNA: TGCAGTGCTCCTAGCCGGGGGGTAGACTACGAGCAGTACTTC.

By share, this clonotype counts as medium-sized. The V gene is TRBV6-4, the J gene TRBJ2-1; 12 bases fit TRBD2. Germline V lookup: CDR1 MRHNA, CDR2 SNTAGT. Unmatched junction bases numbered 6, after V lost 4 bases and J lost 8 bases. The CDR3 has 15 amino acids. CDR3 residues: CASSVGTSGPDEQFF. The CDR3 DNA sequence: TGTGCCAGCAGTGTCGGGACTAGCGGGCCTGATGAGCAGTTCTTC.

In its sample, this clonotype ranks as medium-sized. J is TRBJ1-1 and V is TRBV6-5; D not resolved. Between the trimmed V and J ends, which lost 0 bases and 4 bases, there was a span of 9 bases. The V gene's germline CDR1 is MNHEY and CDR2 SVGAGI. The CDR3 covers 14 residues. This chain's CDR3 is CASSYSIGITEAFF. As DNA, the CDR3 is TGTGCCAGCAGTTACTCGATTGGTATCACTGAAGCTTTCTTT.

This clonotype was seen a handful of times. The CDR3 nucleotides are TGTGCCAGCAGCCTGGGACAGGGATCAGATACGCAGTATTTT. It codes for CASSLGQGSDTQYF. V usage is TRBV7-9 and J usage is TRBJ2-3; TRBD1 matches at 9 bases. This CDR3 is 14 amino acids long. Looked up from germline, CDR1 is SEHNR and CDR2 is FQNEAQ (reference sequence). J was trimmed by 4 bases and V by 5 bases; bases with no gene match: 4.

In its sample, this clonotype is large. The chain recombines TRBV29-1 with TRBJ1-1, with D unclear. Trimming took off 4 bases at V and 3 bases at J, with 9 bases between the two ends. The CDR3 totals 12 residues. CDR1 is SQVTM and CDR2 is ANQGSEA in the germline V gene. CDR3: CSVGQTHTEAFF. The CDR3 DNA reads as TGCAGCGTTGGCCAGACACACACTGAAGCTTTCTTT.

The chain couples TRBV11-2 to TRBJ2-3; 7 bases agree with TRBD2. Per the germline V gene, CDR1 is SGHAT and CDR2 is FQNNGV. V lost 8 bases and J lost 10; bases outside the gene matches: 21. The length of the CDR3 is 16 residues. The chain's CDR3 is CASLPHRLVVGGAQYF. CDR3 in DNA: TGTGCCAGCCTACCTCACCGCCTAGTAGTTGGGGGGGCGCAGTATTTT.